The 20 T cell receptor beta chains listed next were all sequenced from one sample in a study of blood T cell repertoires in COVID-19. The data were produced by immunoSEQ multiplex PCR, yet TCRdb's version contains in-frame clones alone and is incomplete. The table records about 50,000 clones, 83% of them present only once. Source material: peripheral blood. These receptors were collected from a man aged 35 to 55 with acute or convalescent COVID-19.

V is TRBV5-4 and J is TRBJ1-3; possibly TRBD1 for D (6 bases). Germline V CDR1 and CDR2: SGHNT, YYREEE (reference sequence). Trimming left V 0 bases short and J 4 bases short, with 14 bases between. This CDR3 contains 16 residues. The CDR3 region has the DNA TGTGCCAGCAGCTTGGGAACCGGGGGGGCCGGAAACACCATATATTTT. It yields the protein CASSLGTGGAGNTIYF.

The chain links TRBV11-2 to TRBJ2-3; D uncertain. CDR1 and CDR2 from the germline V gene are SGHAT and FQNNGV. Trimming took 1 base from V and 5 from J, leaving 13 bases between them. This CDR3 spans 15 amino acids. CDR3 residues: CASSLVGTLRDTQYF. The CDR3 DNA reads TGTGCCAGCAGCTTAGTGGGCACACTGAGAGATACGCAGTATTTT. Filled out from reference TRBV11-2 and TRBJ2-3, the complete variable domain reads EAGVAQSPRYKIIEKRQSVAFWCNPISGHATLYWYQQILGQGPKLLIQFQNNGVVDDSQLPKDRFSAERLKGVDSTLKIQPAKLEDSAVYLCASSLVGTLRDTQYFGPGTRLTVL.

This clone was recorded a few times. V and J are TRBV18 and TRBJ1-4, with 9 nucleotides matching TRBD1. The CDR3 spans 17 residues. Germline CDR1 KGHSH, CDR2 LQKENI. V trimming: 2 bases; J trimming: 0 bases; junction bases outside the gene matches: 4. The CDR3 DNA is TGTGCCAGCTCACCAATGGGACAGGGAGCAACTAATGAAAAACTGTTTTTT. This translates into CASSPMGQGATNEKLFF.

The chain joins TRBV6-5 to TRBJ2-1; 12 bases align to TRBD1. Germline V CDR1 and CDR2: MNHEY, SVGAGI. V trimming: 7 bases; J trimming: 14 bases; junction bases outside the gene matches: 15. This CDR3 region has 15 residues. The CDR3 here is CASKGFGTGGKVEFF. The DNA for the CDR3 is TGTGCCAGCAAGGGTTTCGGGACAGGGGGCAAGGTAGAGTTCTTC.

This clone was picked up one time. CDR3 protein: CASVPSLRKGDEQYF. CDR3 nucleotides: TGTGCCAGCGTACCAAGCCTCAGAAAAGGGGACGAGCAGTACTTC. The chain uses TRBV28 and TRBJ2-7, with a possible D match to TRBD1 (5 bases). V lost 8 bases and J lost 5, with 22 bases in between. This CDR3 has 15 amino acids. Germline V gene sequence: CDR1 MDHEN, CDR2 SYDVKM. The variable domain in full, completed from reference TRBV28 and TRBJ2-7, reads DVKVTQSSRYLVKRTGEKVFLECVQDMDHENMFWYRQDPGLGLRLIYFSYDVKMKEKGDIPEGYSVSREKKERFSLILESASTNQTSMYLCASVPSLRKGDEQYFGPGTRLTVT.

V usage is TRBV3-1 (or the pseudogene TRBV3-2) and J usage is TRBJ1-2, with D perhaps TRBD1 (6 bases). V gave up 6 bases and J gave up 5 bases, with 10 bases separating them. This CDR3 contains 12 residues. Germline V gene data show CDR1 as LGHDT and CDR2 as YNNKEL (reference sequence). The CDR3 reads CASRSRGYGYTF. The CDR3 region has the DNA TGTGCCAGCAGATCCAGGGGTTATGGCTACACCTTC.

This clone occurred a few times. This chain uses TRBV2 with TRBJ1-2; no reliable D call. The CDR3 has 13 residues. V was clipped by 8 bases and J by 7 bases, with 17 bases between them. In germline, CDR1 is SNHLY, CDR2 FYNNEI. The CDR3 sequence is CASRDSQAAGYTF. The CDR3 DNA reads as TGTGCCAGCCGGGATAGCCAGGCCGCTGGCTACACCTTC.

The rearrangement joins TRBV2 to TRBJ2-1; maybe TRBD2 (5 bases). Trimming left V 6 bases short and J 2 bases short, with 14 bases between. The germline V gene has CDR1 SNHLY and CDR2 FYNNEI. This CDR3 spans 15 amino acids. CDR3 sequence: CASSPSGGPYNEQFF. CDR3 coding DNA: TGTGCCAGCAGCCCCTCTGGAGGTCCCTACAATGAGCAGTTCTTC.

The genes are TRBV2 and TRBJ1-3; D is perhaps TRBD1 (5 bases). Trimming took off 3 bases at V and 0 bases at J, with 12 bases between the two ends. Germline V CDR1 and CDR2: SNHLY, FYNNEI. The CDR3 length is 16 residues. For the CDR3, the DNA is TGTGCCAGCAGTGATATCTCGGGGGGCTCTGGAAACACCATATATTTT. It translates to CASSDISGGSGNTIYF. Using reference TRBV2 and TRBJ1-3 for the parts outside the CDR3, the full variable domain is EPEVTQTPSHQVTQMGQEVILRCVPISNHLYFYWYRQILGQKVEFLVSFYNNEISEKSEIFDDQFSVERPDGSNFTLKIRSTKLEDSAMYFCASSDISGGSGNTIYFGEGSWLTVV.

This clone has more than one count but fewer than ten. DNA for the CDR3: TGTGCCAGCAGCTTAGGTCGGGGAGAAGCTTTCTTT. Translating gives CASSLGRGEAFF. This chain joins TRBV11-3 and TRBJ1-1; no reliable D call. Germline V gene data show CDR1 as SGHNT and CDR2 as YENEEA. This CDR3 spans 12 amino acids. Trimming cost V 1 base and J 8 bases, with 8 bases left between them.

The gene calls are TRBV3-1 (or the pseudogene TRBV3-2) and TRBJ1-1; D ambiguous. Trimming took 4 bases from V and 5 from J, leaving 11 bases between them. The germline V gene has CDR1 LGHDT and CDR2 YNNKEL (reference sequence). The CDR3 loop spans 13 amino acids. CDR3 sequence: CASSRGGKTEAFF. CDR3 DNA sequence: TGTGCCAGCAGCCGCGGAGGCAAAACTGAAGCTTTCTTT.

The CDR3 region is CASSAEGYGYTF. The CDR3 DNA reads as TGTGCCAGCAGCGCAGAGGGTTATGGCTACACCTTC. The chain is built from TRBV6-5 and TRBJ1-2; D gene uncertain. The CDR3 has 12 amino acids. Trimming removed 6 bases from V and 5 bases from J, with 10 bases in between. Germline V gives CDR1 MNHEY, CDR2 SVGAGI.

V and J are TRBV18 and TRBJ1-5; D might be TRBD1 (5 bases). V lost 2 bases to trimming and J lost 4 bases, with 12 bases between them. Per the germline V gene, CDR1 is KGHSH and CDR2 is LQKENI. The CDR3 has 15 residues. The CDR3 region has the DNA TGTGCCAGCTCACCAGGGAGGGAGGGGAATCAGCCCCAGCATTTT. It translates to CASSPGREGNQPQHF.

V and J are TRBV19 and TRBJ2-3, with 9 positions matching TRBD2. This CDR3 is built from 16 residues. The V and J ends lost 1 base and 2 bases, in that order; junction bases with no gene match: 4. Germline V gives CDR1 LNHDA, CDR2 SQIVND (reference sequence). The CDR3 DNA reads TGTGCCAGTAGTATAGGAGCTAGCGGGGCCACAGATACGCAGTATTTT. As protein: CASSIGASGATDTQYF.

The table lists this clone with a few counts. The chain combines TRBV19 with TRBJ1-5; tentative D call: TRBD1 (5 bases). The germline CDR1 and CDR2 sequences are LNHDA and SQIVND (reference sequence). Trimming left V 10 bases short and J 0 bases short, with 19 bases between. The CDR3 sequence is 16 residues long. DNA of the CDR3: TGTGCCACCATCGGGGGGTCGGCAGCTAGCAATCAGCCCCAGCATTTT. Amino acids: CATIGGSAASNQPQHF.

V is TRBV6-5 and J is TRBJ1-2; perhaps TRBD1 as D (6 bases). Per germline, CDR1 MNHEY and CDR2 SVGAGI. V was pared by 6 bases and J by 8 bases, with 19 bases between. The CDR3 contains 14 residues. The CDR3 here is CASRNEDSPRGYTF. The CDR3 coding sequence is TGTGCCAGCAGGAATGAGGACAGCCCACGGGGCTACACCTTC.

V is TRBV18 and J is TRBJ1-5; D is undetermined. Trimming shortened V by 2 bases and J by 0 bases, and 11 bases separated the two germline ends. Germline V gene lookup returns CDR1 KGHSH and CDR2 LQKENI. The CDR3 runs 16 residues. The CDR3 nucleotides read TGTGCCAGCTCACCAGGTAGCAAGAATAGCAATCAGCCCCAGCATTTT. Its translation: CASSPGSKNSNQPQHF.

Notes on this clone: One end of the junction does not line up with germline, which may come from a read error. V is TRBV6-1 and J is TRBJ1-2; D is perhaps TRBD1 (6 bases). CDR3 length: 14 residues. Germline CDR1 and CDR2: MNHNS and SASEGT. In nucleotides, the CDR3 is TGTGCCAGCAGCGAAGCCCAGGGGCGGAGTGGCTACACCTTC. It yields the protein CASSEAQGRSGYTF.

This clone occurred once. The chain couples TRBV6-5 to TRBJ1-6; 7 nucleotides match TRBD1. CDR3 length: 13 residues. Germline V gene data show CDR1 as MNHEY and CDR2 as SVGAGI. After removal of 6 bases from V and 9 bases from J, the junction contained 5 bases not matched to a gene. CDR3: CASRDRESSPLHF. The CDR3 DNA follows: TGTGCCAGCAGAGACAGGGAAAGTTCACCCCTCCACTTT.

The gene calls are TRBV24-1 and TRBJ2-1; no clear D gene. Germline loops: CDR1 KGHDR, CDR2 SFDVKD. CDR3 length equals 12 residues. V lost 3 bases to trimming and J lost 3 bases, with 2 bases between them. CDR3 bases: TGTGCCACCAGTGATCTCTACAATGAGCAGTTCTTC. Its protein is CATSDLYNEQFF.